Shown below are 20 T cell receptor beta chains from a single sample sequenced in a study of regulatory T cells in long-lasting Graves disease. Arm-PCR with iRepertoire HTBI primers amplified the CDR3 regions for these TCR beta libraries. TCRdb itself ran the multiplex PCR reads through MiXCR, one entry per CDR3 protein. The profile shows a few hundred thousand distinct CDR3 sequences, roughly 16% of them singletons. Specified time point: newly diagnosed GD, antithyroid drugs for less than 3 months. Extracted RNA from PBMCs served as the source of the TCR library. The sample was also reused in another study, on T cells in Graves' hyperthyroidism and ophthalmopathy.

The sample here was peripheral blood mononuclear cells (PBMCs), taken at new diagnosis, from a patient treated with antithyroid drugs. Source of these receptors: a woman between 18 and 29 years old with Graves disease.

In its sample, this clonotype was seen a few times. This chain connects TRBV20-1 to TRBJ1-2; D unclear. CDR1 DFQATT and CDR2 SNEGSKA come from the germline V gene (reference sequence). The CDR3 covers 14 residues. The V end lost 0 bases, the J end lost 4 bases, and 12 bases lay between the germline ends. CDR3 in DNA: TGCAGTGCTAGAGACGCCGGATCCCGCTATGGCTACACCTTC. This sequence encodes CSARDAGSRYGYTF.

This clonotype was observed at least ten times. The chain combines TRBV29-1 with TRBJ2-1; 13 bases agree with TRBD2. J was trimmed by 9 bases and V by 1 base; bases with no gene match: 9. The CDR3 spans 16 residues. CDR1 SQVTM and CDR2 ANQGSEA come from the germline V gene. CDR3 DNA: TGCAGCGTTGAAGTCTTCGGACTAGCGGGAGCTGTTGAGCAGTTCTTC. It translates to CSVEVFGLAGAVEQFF.

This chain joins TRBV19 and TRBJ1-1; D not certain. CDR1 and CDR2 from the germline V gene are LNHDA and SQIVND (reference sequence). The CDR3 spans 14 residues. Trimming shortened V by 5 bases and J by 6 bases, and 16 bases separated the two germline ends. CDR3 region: CASSVPRDSAEAFF. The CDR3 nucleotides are TGTGCCAGTAGTGTGCCGCGGGATAGCGCTGAAGCTTTCTTT. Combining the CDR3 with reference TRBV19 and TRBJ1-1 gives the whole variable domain DGGITQSPKYLFRKEGQNVTLSCEQNLNHDAMYWYRQDPGQGLRLIYYSQIVNDFQKGDIAEGYSVSREKKESFPLTVTSAQKNPTAFYLCASSVPRDSAEAFFGQGTRLTVV.

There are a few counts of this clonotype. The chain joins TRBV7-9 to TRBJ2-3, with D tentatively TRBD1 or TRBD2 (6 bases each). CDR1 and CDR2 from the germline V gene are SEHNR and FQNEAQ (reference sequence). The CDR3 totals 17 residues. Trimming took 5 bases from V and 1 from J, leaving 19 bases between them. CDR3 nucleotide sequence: TGTGCCAGCAGCCCCACTCGGGGGCTGGTTGGCACAGATACGCAGTATTTT. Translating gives CASSPTRGLVGTDTQYF.

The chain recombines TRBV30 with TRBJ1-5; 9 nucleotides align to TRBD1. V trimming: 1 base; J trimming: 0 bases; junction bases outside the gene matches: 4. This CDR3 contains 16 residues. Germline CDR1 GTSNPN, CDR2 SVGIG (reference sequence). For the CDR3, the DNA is TGTGCCTGGAGTGCCGGGACAGGGATTAGCAATCAGCCCCAGCATTTT. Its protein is CAWSAGTGISNQPQHF.

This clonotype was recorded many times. The CDR3 nucleotides are TGTGCCAGCAGCCTACTAGCCCCCGTCCAAGAGACCCAGTACTTC. Translated: CASSLLAPVQETQYF. The V call is TRBV6-1, the J call TRBJ2-5; tentatively, D is TRBD2 (6 bases). Trimming removed 6 bases from V and 1 base from J, with 15 bases in between. The CDR3 totals 15 residues. From germline, CDR1 is MNHNS and CDR2 SASEGT.

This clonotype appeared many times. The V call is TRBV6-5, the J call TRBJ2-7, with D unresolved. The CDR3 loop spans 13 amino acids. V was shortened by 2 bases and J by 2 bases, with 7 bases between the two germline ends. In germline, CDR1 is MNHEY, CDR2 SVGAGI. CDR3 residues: CASSYRGPYEQYF. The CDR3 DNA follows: TGTGCCAGCAGTTACAGAGGCCCCTACGAGCAGTACTTC.

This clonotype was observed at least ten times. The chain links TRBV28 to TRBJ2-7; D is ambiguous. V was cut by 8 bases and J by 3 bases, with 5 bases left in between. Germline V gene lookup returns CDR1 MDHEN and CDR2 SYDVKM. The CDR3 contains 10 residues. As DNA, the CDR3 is TGTGCCAGCCAAGACTACGAGCAGTACTTC. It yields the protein CASQDYEQYF.

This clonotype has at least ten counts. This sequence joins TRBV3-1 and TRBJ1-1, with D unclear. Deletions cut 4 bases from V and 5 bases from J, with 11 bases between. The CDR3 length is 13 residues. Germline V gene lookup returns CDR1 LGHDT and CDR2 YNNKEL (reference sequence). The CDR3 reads CASSPHSGTEAFF. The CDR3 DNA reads TGTGCCAGCAGCCCCCATAGCGGGACTGAAGCTTTCTTT.

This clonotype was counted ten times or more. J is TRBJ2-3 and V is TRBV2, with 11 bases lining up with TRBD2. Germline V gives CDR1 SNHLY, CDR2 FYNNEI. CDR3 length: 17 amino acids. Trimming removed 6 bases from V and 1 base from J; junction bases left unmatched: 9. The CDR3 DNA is TGTGCCAGCAGCCTACTTAGCGGGGGGGCTGGCACAGATACGCAGTATTTT. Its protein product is CASSLLSGGAGTDTQYF.

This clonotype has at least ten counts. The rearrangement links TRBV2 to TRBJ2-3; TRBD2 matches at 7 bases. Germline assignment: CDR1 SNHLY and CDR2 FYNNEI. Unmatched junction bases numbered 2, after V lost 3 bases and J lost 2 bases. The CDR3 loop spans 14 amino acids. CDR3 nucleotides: TGTGCCAGCAGTGACCGGGACTACACAGATACGCAGTATTTT. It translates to CASSDRDYTDTQYF.

DNA of the CDR3: TGTGCCAGCAGGCTCACTGGGTCAGCAAATCAGCCCCAGCATTTT. Its translation: CASRLTGSANQPQHF. The chain uses TRBV7-8 and TRBJ1-5, with D unclear. The germline gives CDR1 SGHVS, CDR2 FQNEAQ. V dropped 6 bases and J dropped 4 bases, with 16 bases sitting between them. This CDR3 has 15 residues.

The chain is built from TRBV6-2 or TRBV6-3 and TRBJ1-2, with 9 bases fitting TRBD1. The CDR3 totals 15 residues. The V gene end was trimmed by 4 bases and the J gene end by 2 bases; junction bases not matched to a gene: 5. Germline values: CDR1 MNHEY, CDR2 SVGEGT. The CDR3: CASSLTGQGNYGYTF. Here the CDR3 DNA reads TGTGCCAGCAGTTTGACCGGACAGGGGAACTATGGCTACACCTTC.

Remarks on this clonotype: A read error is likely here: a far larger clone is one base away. The CDR3 nucleotides read TGTGCCAGCAGCCCGACTAGCGGCTACAATGAGCAGTACTTC. This translates into CASSPTSGYNEQYF. The chain uses TRBV2 and TRBJ2-1; TRBD2 agrees at 9 bases. The J call may be mistaken, given a closer DNA end match to TRBJ2-7. The CDR3 is 14 amino acids. CDR1 is SNHLY and CDR2 is FYNNEI in the germline V gene.

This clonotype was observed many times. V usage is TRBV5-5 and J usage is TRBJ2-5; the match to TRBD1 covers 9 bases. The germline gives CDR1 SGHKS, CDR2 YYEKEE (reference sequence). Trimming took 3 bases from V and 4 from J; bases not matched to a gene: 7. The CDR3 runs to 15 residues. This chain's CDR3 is CASSYITGGGETQYF. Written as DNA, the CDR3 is TGTGCCAGCAGCTATATAACAGGGGGCGGAGAGACCCAGTACTTC.

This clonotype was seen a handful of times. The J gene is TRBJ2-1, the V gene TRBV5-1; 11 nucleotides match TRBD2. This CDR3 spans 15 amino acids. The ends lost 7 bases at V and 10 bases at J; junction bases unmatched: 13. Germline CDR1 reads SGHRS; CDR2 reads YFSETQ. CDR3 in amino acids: CASSLAGVGSREQFF. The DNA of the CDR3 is TGCGCCAGCTCACTAGCGGGAGTGGGGAGTCGGGAGCAGTTCTTC.

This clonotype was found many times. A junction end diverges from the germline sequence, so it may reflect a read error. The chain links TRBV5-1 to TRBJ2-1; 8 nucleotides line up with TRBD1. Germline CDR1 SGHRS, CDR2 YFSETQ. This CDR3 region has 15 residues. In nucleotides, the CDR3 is TGTGCCAGCAGCTTCGACAGGGGATCCTACAATGAGCAGTTCTTC. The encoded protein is CASSFDRGSYNEQFF. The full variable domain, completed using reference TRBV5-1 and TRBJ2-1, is KAGVTQTPRYLIKTRGQQVTLSCSPISGHRSVSWYQQTPGQGLQFLFEYFSETQRNKGNFPGRFSGRQFSNSRSEMNVSTLELGDSALYLCASSFDRGSYNEQFFGPGTRLTVL.

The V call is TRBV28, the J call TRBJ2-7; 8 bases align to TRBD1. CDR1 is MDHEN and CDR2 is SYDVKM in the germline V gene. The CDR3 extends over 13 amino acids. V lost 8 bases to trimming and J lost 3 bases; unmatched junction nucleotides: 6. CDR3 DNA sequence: TGTGCCAGCGTTTACAGGGGGAACTACGAGCAGTACTTC. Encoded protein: CASVYRGNYEQYF.

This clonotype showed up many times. The CDR3 region is CASSQDISGVDEQFF. The DNA of the CDR3 is TGCGCCAGCAGCCAGGACATCTCAGGGGTCGATGAGCAGTTCTTC. The chain uses TRBV5-1 and TRBJ2-1, with TRBD1 as a possible D gene (6 bases). V was shortened by 4 bases and J by 8 bases, with 19 bases between the two germline ends. CDR1 SGHRS and CDR2 YFSETQ come from the germline V gene. This CDR3 has 15 amino acids.

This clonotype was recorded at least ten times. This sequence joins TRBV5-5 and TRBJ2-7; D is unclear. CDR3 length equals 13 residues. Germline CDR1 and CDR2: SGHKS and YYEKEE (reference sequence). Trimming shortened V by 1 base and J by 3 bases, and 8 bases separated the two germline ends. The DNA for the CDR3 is TGTGCCAGCAGCTTGCAAGAGGTCTACGAGCAGTACTTC. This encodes CASSLQEVYEQYF.